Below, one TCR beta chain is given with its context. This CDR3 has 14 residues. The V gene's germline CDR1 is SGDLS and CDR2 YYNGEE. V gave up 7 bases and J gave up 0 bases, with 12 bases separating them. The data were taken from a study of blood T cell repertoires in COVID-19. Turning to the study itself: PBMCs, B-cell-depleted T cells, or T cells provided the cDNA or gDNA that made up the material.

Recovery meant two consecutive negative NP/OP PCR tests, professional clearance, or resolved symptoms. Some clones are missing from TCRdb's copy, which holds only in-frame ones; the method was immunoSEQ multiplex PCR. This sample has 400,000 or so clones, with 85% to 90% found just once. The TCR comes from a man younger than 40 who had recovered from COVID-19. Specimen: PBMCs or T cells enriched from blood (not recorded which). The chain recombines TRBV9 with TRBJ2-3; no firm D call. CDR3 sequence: CASQLDTSTDTQYF. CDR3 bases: TGTGCCAGCCAGCTAGATACTAGCACAGATACGCAGTATTTT.